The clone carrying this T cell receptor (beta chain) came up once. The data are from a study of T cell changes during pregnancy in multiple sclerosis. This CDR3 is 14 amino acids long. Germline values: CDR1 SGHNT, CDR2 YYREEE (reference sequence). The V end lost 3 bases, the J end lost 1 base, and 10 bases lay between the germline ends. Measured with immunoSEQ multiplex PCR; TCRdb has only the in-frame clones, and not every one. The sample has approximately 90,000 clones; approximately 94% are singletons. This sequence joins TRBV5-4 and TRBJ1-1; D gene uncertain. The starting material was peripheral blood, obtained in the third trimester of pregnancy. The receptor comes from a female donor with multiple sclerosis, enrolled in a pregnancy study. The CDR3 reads CASSSWPQNTEAFF. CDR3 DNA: TGTGCCAGCAGCTCCTGGCCGCAGAACACTGAAGCTTTCTTT.